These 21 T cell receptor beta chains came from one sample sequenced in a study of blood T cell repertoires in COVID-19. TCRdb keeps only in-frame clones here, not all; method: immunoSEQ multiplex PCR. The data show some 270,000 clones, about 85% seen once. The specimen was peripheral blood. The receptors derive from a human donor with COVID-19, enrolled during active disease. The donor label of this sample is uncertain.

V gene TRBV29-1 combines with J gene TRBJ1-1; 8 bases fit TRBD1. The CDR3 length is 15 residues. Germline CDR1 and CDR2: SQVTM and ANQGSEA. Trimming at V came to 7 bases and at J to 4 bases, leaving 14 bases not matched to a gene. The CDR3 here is CSGKGQGSYGTEAFF. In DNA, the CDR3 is TGCAGCGGCAAAGGACAGGGAAGCTATGGCACTGAAGCTTTCTTT. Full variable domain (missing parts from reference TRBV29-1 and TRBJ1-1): SAVISQKPSRDICQRGTSLTIQCQVDSQVTMMFWYRQQPGQSLTLIATANQGSEATYESGFVIDKFPISRPNLTFSTLTVSNMSPEDSSIYLCSGKGQGSYGTEAFFGQGTRLTVV.

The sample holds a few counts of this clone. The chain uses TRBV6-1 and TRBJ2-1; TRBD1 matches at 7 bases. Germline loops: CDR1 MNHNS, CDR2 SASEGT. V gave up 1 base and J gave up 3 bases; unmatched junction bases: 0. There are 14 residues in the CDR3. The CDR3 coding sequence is TGTGCCAGCAGTGAAGACAGGGGCTACAATGAGCAGTTCTTC. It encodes CASSEDRGYNEQFF.

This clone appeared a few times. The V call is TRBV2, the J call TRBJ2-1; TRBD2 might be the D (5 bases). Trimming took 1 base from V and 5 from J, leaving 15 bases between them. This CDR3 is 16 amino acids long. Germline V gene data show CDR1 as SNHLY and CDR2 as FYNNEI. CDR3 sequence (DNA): TGTGCCAGCAGTGAAGGGCGCCTAGCTAGGGACAATGAGCAGTTCTTC. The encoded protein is CASSEGRLARDNEQFF.

The DNA of the CDR3 is TGTGCCAGCAGTCCGCTGGACAGACAAAACTATGGCTACACCTTC. Its protein is CASSPLDRQNYGYTF. The chain couples TRBV28 to TRBJ1-2, with D tentatively TRBD1 (6 bases). The CDR3 is made up of 15 amino acids. Germline-derived CDR1 and CDR2 are MDHEN and SYDVKM. Trimming stripped 5 bases from V and 2 bases from J, with 15 bases between.

The CDR3 DNA is TGTGCCAGCAGCTCTACAACTAATGAAAAACTGTTTTTT. Its protein is CASSSTTNEKLFF. The chain joins TRBV11-3 to TRBJ1-4; D not resolved. Deletions cut 4 bases from V and 0 bases from J, with 3 bases between. Germline-derived CDR1 and CDR2 are SGHNT and YENEEA. This CDR3 has 13 amino acids.

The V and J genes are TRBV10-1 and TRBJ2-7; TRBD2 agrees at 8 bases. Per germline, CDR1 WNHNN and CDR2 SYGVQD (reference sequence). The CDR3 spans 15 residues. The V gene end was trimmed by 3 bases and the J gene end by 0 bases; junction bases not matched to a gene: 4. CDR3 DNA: TGCGCCAGCAGTGACGGGGGGGACTTCTCCTACGAGCAGTACTTC. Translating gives CASSDGGDFSYEQYF.

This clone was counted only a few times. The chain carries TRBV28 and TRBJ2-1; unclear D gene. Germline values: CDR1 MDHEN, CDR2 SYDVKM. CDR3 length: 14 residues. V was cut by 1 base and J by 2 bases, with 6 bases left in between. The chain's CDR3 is CASSLFGPYNEQFF. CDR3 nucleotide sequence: TGTGCCAGCAGTTTATTCGGTCCCTACAATGAGCAGTTCTTC.

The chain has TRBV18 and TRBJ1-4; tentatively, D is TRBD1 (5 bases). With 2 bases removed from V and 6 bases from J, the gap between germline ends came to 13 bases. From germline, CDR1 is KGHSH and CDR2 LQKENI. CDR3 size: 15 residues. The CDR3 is CASSPIPGDHEKLFF. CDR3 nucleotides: TGTGCCAGCTCACCAATCCCGGGGGATCATGAAAAACTGTTTTTT.

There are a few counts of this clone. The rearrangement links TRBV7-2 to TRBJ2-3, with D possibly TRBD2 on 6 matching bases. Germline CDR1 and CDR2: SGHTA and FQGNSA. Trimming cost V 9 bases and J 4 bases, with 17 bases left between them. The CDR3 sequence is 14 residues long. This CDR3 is CASEVGGTADTQYF. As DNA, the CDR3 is TGTGCCAGTGAGGTTGGCGGGACTGCAGATACGCAGTATTTT.

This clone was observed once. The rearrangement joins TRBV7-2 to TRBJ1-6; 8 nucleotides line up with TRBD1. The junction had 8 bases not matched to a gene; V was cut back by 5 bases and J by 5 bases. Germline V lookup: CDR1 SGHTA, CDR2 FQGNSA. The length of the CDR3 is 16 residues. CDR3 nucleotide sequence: TGTGCCAGCAGCATAGATCAGGGGGCTAATAATTCACCCCTCCACTTT. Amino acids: CASSIDQGANNSPLHF.

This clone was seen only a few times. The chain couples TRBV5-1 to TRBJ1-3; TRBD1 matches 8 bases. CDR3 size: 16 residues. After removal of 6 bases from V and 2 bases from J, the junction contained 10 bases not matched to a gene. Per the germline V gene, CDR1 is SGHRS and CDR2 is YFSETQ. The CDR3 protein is CASTPGGQGTGNTIYF. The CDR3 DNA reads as TGCGCCAGCACCCCCGGTGGACAGGGAACTGGAAACACCATATATTTT. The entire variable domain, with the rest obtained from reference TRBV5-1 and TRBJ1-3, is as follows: KAGVTQTPRYLIKTRGQQVTLSCSPISGHRSVSWYQQTPGQGLQFLFEYFSETQRNKGNFPGRFSGRQFSNSRSEMNVSTLELGDSALYLCASTPGGQGTGNTIYFGEGSWLTVV.

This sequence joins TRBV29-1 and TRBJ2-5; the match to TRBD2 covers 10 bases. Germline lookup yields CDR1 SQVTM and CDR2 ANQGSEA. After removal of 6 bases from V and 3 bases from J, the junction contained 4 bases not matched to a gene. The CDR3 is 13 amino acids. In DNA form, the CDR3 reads TGCAGCGTAGCAGCGGGAGGGGAAGAGACCCAGTACTTC. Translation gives CSVAAGGEETQYF.

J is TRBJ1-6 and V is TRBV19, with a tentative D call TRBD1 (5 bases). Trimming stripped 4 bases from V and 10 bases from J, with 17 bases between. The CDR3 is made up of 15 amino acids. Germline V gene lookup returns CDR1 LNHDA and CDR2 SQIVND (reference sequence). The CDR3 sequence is CASSTGGVLDSPLHF. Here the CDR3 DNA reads TGTGCCAGTAGTACCGGGGGGGTACTGGACTCACCCCTCCACTTT.

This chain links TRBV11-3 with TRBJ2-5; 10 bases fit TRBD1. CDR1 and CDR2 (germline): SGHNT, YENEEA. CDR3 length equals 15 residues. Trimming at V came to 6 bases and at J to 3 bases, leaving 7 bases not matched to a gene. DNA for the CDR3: TGTGCCAGCAGGTCCGGGACAGGGGAAAAAGAGACCCAGTACTTC. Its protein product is CASRSGTGEKETQYF.

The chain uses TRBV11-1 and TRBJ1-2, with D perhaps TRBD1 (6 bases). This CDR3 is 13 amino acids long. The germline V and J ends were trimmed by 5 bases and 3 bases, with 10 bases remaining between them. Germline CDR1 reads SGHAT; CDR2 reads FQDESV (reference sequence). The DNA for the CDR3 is TGTGCCAGCAGCAACAGGGTGGACTATGGCTACACCTTC. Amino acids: CASSNRVDYGYTF.

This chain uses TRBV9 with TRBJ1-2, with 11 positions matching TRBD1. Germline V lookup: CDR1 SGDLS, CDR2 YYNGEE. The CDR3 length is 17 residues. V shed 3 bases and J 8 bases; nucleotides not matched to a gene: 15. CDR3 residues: CASSGRTGGLDATGYTF. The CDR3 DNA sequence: TGTGCCAGCAGCGGCCGGACAGGGGGCTTGGATGCGACAGGCTACACCTTC.

Here the CDR3 reads CASSSQWNTEAFF. The CDR3 nucleotides read TGTGCCAGTAGTAGCCAGTGGAACACTGAAGCTTTCTTT. The rearrangement links TRBV19 to TRBJ1-1, with unresolved D. CDR1 is LNHDA and CDR2 is SQIVND in the germline V gene (reference sequence). This CDR3 region has 13 residues. Trimming removed 4 bases from V and 1 base from J, with 7 bases in between.

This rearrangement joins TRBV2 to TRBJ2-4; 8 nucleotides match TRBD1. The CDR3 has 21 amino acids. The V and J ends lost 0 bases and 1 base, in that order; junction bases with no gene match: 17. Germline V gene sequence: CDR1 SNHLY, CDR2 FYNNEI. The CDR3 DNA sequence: TGTGCCAGCAGTGAAGCGGGCTCCAGGACAGGGCTGCCATGGGCCAAAAACATTCAGTACTTC. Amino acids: CASSEAGSRTGLPWAKNIQYF.

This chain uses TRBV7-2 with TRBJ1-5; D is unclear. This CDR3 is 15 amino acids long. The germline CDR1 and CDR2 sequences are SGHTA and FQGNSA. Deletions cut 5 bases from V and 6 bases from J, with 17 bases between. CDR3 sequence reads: CASSLRPLTSQPQHF. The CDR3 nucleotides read TGTGCCAGCAGCCTCCGGCCCCTTACTAGTCAGCCCCAGCATTTT.

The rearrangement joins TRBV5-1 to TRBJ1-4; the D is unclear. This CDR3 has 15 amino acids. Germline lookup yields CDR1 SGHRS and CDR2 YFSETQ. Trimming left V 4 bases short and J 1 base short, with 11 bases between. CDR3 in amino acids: CASSTDAGTNEKLFF. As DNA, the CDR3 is TGCGCCAGCAGCACGGACGCGGGAACTAATGAAAAACTGTTTTTT.

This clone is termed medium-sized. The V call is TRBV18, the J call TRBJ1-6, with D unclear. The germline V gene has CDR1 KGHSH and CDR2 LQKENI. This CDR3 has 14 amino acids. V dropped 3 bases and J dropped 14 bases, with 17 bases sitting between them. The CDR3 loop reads CASSPRNVGATLHF. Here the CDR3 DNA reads TGTGCCAGCTCACCGAGGAATGTCGGTGCAACCCTCCACTTT.